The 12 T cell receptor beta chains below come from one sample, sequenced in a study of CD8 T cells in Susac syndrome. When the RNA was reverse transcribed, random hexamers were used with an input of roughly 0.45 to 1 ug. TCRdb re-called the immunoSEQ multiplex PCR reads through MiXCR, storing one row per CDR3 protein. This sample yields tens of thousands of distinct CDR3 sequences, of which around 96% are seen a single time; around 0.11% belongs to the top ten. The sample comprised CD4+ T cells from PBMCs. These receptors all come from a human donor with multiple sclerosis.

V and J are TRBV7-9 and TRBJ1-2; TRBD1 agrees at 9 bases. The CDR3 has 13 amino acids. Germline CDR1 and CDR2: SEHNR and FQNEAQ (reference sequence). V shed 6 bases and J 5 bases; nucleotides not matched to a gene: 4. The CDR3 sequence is CASSRGQGYGYTF. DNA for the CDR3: TGTGCCAGCAGTCGCGGACAGGGGTATGGCTACACCTTC.

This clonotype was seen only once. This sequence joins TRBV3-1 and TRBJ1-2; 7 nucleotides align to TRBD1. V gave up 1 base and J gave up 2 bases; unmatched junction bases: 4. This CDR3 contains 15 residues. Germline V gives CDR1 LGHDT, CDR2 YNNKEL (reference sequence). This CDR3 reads CASSQVPGGNYGYTF. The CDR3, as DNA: TGTGCCAGCAGCCAAGTTCCAGGGGGGAACTATGGCTACACCTTC.

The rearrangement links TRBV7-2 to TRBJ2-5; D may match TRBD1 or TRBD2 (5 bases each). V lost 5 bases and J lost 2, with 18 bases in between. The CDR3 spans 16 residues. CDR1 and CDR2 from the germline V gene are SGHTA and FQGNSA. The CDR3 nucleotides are TGTGCCAGCAGCCGCGCCCGGGACGGTAGACAAGAGACCCAGTACTTC. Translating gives CASSRARDGRQETQYF.

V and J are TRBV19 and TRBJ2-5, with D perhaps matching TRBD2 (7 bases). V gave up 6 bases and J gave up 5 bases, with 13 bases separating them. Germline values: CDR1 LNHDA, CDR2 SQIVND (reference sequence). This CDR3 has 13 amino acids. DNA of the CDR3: TGTGCCAGTAGATTGGGGGGGGCGGAGACCCAGTACTTC. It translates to CASRLGGAETQYF.

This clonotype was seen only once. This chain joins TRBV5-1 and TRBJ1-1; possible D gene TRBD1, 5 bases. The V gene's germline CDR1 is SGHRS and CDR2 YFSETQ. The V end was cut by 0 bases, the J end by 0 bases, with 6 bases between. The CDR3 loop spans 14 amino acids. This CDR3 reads CASSLGGVNTEAFF. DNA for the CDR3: TGCGCCAGCAGCTTGGGAGGGGTGAACACTGAAGCTTTCTTT.

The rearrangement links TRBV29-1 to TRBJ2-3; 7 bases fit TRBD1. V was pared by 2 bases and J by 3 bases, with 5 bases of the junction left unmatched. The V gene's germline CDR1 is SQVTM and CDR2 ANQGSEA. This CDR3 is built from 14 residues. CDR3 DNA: TGCAGCGTTGAAAAGGGGGCCCGGACAGATACGCAGTATTTT. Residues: CSVEKGARTDTQYF.

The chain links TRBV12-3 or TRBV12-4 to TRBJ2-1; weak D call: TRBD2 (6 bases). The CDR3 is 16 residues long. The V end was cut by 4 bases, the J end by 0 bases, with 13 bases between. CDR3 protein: CASSSKGLHSYNEQFF. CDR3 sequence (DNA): TGTGCCAGCAGTTCCAAGGGACTCCACTCCTACAATGAGCAGTTCTTC.

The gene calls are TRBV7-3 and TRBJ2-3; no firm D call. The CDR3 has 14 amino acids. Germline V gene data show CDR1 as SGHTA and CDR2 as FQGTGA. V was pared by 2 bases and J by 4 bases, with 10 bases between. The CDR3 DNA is TGTGCCAGCAGCTTAGGCCTCACCTCAGATACGCAGTATTTT. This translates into CASSLGLTSDTQYF.

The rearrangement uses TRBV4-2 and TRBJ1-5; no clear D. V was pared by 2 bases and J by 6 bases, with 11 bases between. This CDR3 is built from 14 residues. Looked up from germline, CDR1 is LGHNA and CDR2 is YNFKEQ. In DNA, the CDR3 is TGTGCCAGCAGCCAAACACGAGGAGGTCAGCCCCAGCATTTT. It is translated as CASSQTRGGQPQHF.

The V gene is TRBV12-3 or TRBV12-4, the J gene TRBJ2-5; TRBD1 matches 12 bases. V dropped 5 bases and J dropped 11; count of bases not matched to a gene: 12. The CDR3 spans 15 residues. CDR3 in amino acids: CASSPAGTGGSMQYF. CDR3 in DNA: TGTGCCAGCAGTCCCGCCGGGACAGGGGGCTCGATGCAGTACTTC.

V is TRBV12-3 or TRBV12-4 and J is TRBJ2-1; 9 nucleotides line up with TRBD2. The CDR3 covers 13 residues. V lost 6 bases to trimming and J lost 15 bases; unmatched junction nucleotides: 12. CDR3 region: CASRVSPGLAWFF. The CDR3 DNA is TGTGCCAGCAGAGTGTCTCCGGGACTAGCATGGTTCTTC.

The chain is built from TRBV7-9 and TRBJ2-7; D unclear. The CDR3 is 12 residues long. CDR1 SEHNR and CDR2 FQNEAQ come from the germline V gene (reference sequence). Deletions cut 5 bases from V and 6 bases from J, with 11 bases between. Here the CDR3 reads CASSPTTGEQYF. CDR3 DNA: TGTGCCAGCAGCCCGACAACTGGCGAGCAGTACTTC.